The 28 T cell receptor beta chains below all came from one sample that was sequenced in a study of blood T cell repertoires in COVID-19. The assay was immunoSEQ multiplex PCR, and TCRdb's table has in-frame clones only and misses some. The repertoire has about 87,000 clones, nearly 90% of them found once; the top ten carry roughly 5.4%. The sample comprised peripheral blood. Receptors originate from a woman aged 80 or over with active COVID-19.

The chain links TRBV7-3 to TRBJ2-2; the match to TRBD1 covers 7 bases. Germline V gene sequence: CDR1 SGHTA, CDR2 FQGTGA. With 2 bases clipped from V and 10 bases from J, the junction kept 7 bases outside the gene matches. The length of the CDR3 is 14 residues. CDR3 amino acids: CASSLSGQRPELFF. The DNA for the CDR3 is TGTGCCAGCAGCTTATCGGGACAGCGTCCGGAGCTGTTTTTT.

A single count supports this clone. The V call is TRBV7-2, the J call TRBJ2-5; 7 nucleotides line up with TRBD1. Trimming removed 5 bases from V and 3 bases from J; junction bases left unmatched: 6. Germline V gene sequence: CDR1 SGHTA, CDR2 FQGNSA. The CDR3 runs 14 residues. CDR3 DNA: TGTGCCAGCAGCCCCGGGGACAGAAAAGAGACCCAGTACTTC. It translates to CASSPGDRKETQYF.

V usage is TRBV5-1 and J usage is TRBJ2-1; no definite D call. V dropped 4 bases and J dropped 7 bases, with 9 bases sitting between them. The germline V gene encodes CDR1 SGHRS and CDR2 YFSETQ. This CDR3 has 12 residues. The CDR3, as DNA: TGCGCCAGCAGCCCCCCCGGGAATGAGCAGTTCTTC. Amino acids: CASSPPGNEQFF.

This chain links TRBV7-2 with TRBJ2-1, with 7 bases identical to TRBD1. Losses at the gene ends were 2 bases for V and 5 bases for J; bases not matched to a gene: 3. From germline, CDR1 is SGHTA and CDR2 FQGNSA. The CDR3 runs 14 residues. The CDR3 region is CASSLMQGDNEQFF. The CDR3 region has the DNA TGTGCCAGCAGCTTAATGCAGGGGGACAATGAGCAGTTCTTC.

This sequence joins TRBV12-3 or TRBV12-4 and TRBJ2-1; D is ambiguous. The V gene lost 8 bases and the J gene lost 4 bases, with 9 bases spanning the gap. The CDR3 has 12 amino acids. CDR3 bases: TGTGCCAGCGGCCACGGGTACAATGAGCAGTTCTTC. It codes for CASGHGYNEQFF.

The V and J genes are TRBV11-2 and TRBJ1-2; tentative D call: TRBD1 (6 bases). The CDR3 has 12 residues. The germline V and J ends were trimmed by 5 bases and 6 bases, with 10 bases remaining between them. Germline V gene lookup returns CDR1 SGHAT and CDR2 FQNNGV. In nucleotides, the CDR3 is TGTGCCAGCAGCCGGGAGGGGGATGGCTACACCTTC. It translates to CASSREGDGYTF.

The rearrangement links TRBV3-1 (or the pseudogene TRBV3-2) to TRBJ2-1; 7 bases fit TRBD2. J was trimmed by 4 bases and V by 3 bases; bases with no gene match: 6. This CDR3 spans 15 amino acids. Germline CDR1 reads LGHDT; CDR2 reads YNNKEL (reference sequence). CDR3 protein: CASSHATAGYNEQFF. Here the CDR3 DNA reads TGTGCCAGCAGCCATGCAACAGCGGGATACAATGAGCAGTTCTTC.

The chain uses TRBV19 and TRBJ1-2; 12 bases map to TRBD1. After removal of 5 bases from V and 8 bases from J, the junction contained 12 bases not matched to a gene. Germline loops: CDR1 LNHDA, CDR2 SQIVND (reference sequence). The CDR3 has 16 amino acids. The chain's CDR3 is CASSGGTGGPFRGYTF. The CDR3 DNA reads as TGTGCCAGTAGTGGAGGGACAGGGGGCCCTTTCCGCGGCTACACCTTC.

This clone was seen a handful of times. The junction does not match germline at one end; this may be a read error. The chain couples TRBV7-7 to TRBJ2-5; 10 bases match TRBD2. This CDR3 comprises 14 residues. The germline gives CDR1 SSHAT, CDR2 FNYEAQ (reference sequence). The CDR3 bases are TGTGCTAGCAGCACTAGCGGGACGGGGGAGACCCAGTACTTC. This translates into CASSTSGTGETQYF.

This sequence joins TRBV28 and TRBJ1-4; 8 nucleotides line up with TRBD1. J lost 8 bases, V lost 1 base, and 9 bases had no gene match. Germline loops: CDR1 MDHEN, CDR2 SYDVKM. The CDR3 loop spans 16 amino acids. The CDR3: CASSLLRQGAGEKLFF. CDR3 DNA: TGTGCCAGCAGTTTATTGAGGCAGGGGGCAGGGGAAAAACTGTTTTTT.

The rearrangement joins TRBV28 to TRBJ2-7; 9 bases map to TRBD1. The CDR3 loop spans 14 amino acids. V lost 8 bases to trimming and J lost 4 bases; unmatched junction nucleotides: 9. Per germline, CDR1 MDHEN and CDR2 SYDVKM. CDR3 DNA: TGTGCCAGCGCACTCCGGGACAGGGCATACGAGCAGTACTTC. Encoded protein: CASALRDRAYEQYF.

The chain is built from TRBV7-2 and TRBJ2-3; 12 positions agree with TRBD2. V was pared by 0 bases and J by 5 bases, with 3 bases of the junction left unmatched. The germline V gene has CDR1 SGHTA and CDR2 FQGNSA. The CDR3 is made up of 16 amino acids. The CDR3 DNA follows: TGTGCCAGCAGCTTAGCGCTAGCGGGAGGGGTAGATACGCAGTATTTT. Its translation: CASSLALAGGVDTQYF.

This clone occurred a few times. The chain is built from TRBV19 and TRBJ2-4, with a possible D match to TRBD1 (5 bases). The CDR3 contains 12 residues. CDR1 is LNHDA and CDR2 is SQIVND in the germline V gene (reference sequence). The ends were cut back, 7 bases at V and 4 bases at J, with 8 bases in the middle. This CDR3 reads CASKAGKNIQYF. The CDR3 coding sequence is TGTGCCAGTAAGGCAGGGAAAAACATTCAGTACTTC.

This chain links TRBV6-7 with TRBJ2-3; 8 bases agree with TRBD1. TRBV6-7 is flagged as an ORF with uncertain function. Trimming took 4 bases from V and 0 from J; bases not matched to a gene: 21. The CDR3 runs 21 residues. For the CDR3, the DNA is TGTGCCAGCAGTTCCCGGGGTGTCCGGGACAGGCAGTGCGGAAGCACAGATACGCAGTATTTT. Translated, it gives CASSSRGVRDRQCGSTDTQYF.

This clone was counted once. The rearrangement joins TRBV10-3 to TRBJ1-3; 8 bases map to TRBD1. The V gene's germline CDR1 is ENHRY and CDR2 SYGVKD. The CDR3 totals 14 residues. Germline trimming cut 4 bases from V and 7 bases from J; bases unmatched to any gene: 6. The CDR3 DNA sequence: TGTGCCATCAGTGGGCGGACAGGGCGTAACACCATATATTTT. Its translation: CAISGRTGRNTIYF.

The genes are TRBV2 and TRBJ1-5, with a weak D call TRBD1 (5 bases). The CDR3 length is 13 residues. The V gene's germline CDR1 is SNHLY and CDR2 FYNNEI. Trimming removed 4 bases at V and 7 bases at J, with 11 bases between. The CDR3 DNA follows: TGTGCCAGCAGTGTCGGGAGGGGACAGCCCCAGCATTTT. Translation: CASSVGRGQPQHF.

This chain links TRBV27 with TRBJ2-1; D possibly corresponds to TRBD2 (5 bases). Germline loops: CDR1 MNHEY, CDR2 SMNVEV (reference sequence). V was shortened by 3 bases and J by 5 bases, with 17 bases between the two germline ends. CDR3 length: 16 residues. The CDR3 here is CASSFTVGFGNNEQFF. For the CDR3, the DNA is TGTGCCAGCAGTTTTACCGTGGGGTTCGGGAACAATGAGCAGTTCTTC.

CDR3 protein: CARRGDGNTIYF. The DNA of the CDR3 is TGTGCCAGAAGAGGTGATGGAAACACCATATATTTT. The J gene is TRBJ1-3, the V gene TRBV2; D gene unclear. Germline CDR1 reads SNHLY; CDR2 reads FYNNEI. Trimming removed 9 bases at V and 3 bases at J, with 9 bases between. The length of the CDR3 is 12 residues.

J is TRBJ1-5 and V is TRBV30; 7 positions match TRBD1. Germline loops: CDR1 GTSNPN, CDR2 SVGIG (reference sequence). V shed 2 bases and J 0 bases; nucleotides not matched to a gene: 1. The CDR3 loop spans 14 amino acids. The CDR3 DNA reads TGTGCCTGGAGTCAGGGGGATAGCAATCAGCCCCAGCATTTT. Translating gives CAWSQGDSNQPQHF.

The chain has TRBV2 and TRBJ1-1, with TRBD1 matching over 9 bases. This CDR3 is built from 14 residues. CDR1 and CDR2 from the germline V gene are SNHLY and FYNNEI. The V segment lost 5 bases and the J segment 4 bases; nucleotides outside the gene matches: 5. The chain's CDR3 is CASSTQGAGTEAFF. The DNA for the CDR3 is TGTGCCAGCAGTACACAGGGGGCAGGCACTGAAGCTTTCTTT.

The CDR3 DNA is TGCGCCAGCAGCGATTCGGGGGCTGGGGCCAACGTCCTGACTTTC. Translation gives CASSDSGAGANVLTF. This sequence joins TRBV4-3 and TRBJ2-6, with TRBD2 as a possible D gene (6 bases). Per the germline V gene, CDR1 is LGHNA and CDR2 is YSLEER. Trimming took 5 bases from V and 2 from J, leaving 10 bases between them. The CDR3 is 15 residues long.

Concerning this clone itself: The junction and the germline gene differ at one end; a read error may be behind it. The V call is TRBV28, the J call TRBJ2-7; TRBD1 matches 7 bases. Germline lookup yields CDR1 MDHEN and CDR2 SYDVKM. CDR3 length: 13 residues. This CDR3 reads CASSLKGVTGADF. DNA for the CDR3: TGTGCCAGCAGTTTAAAAGGGGTAACAGGGGCCGACTTC. Together with reference TRBV28 and TRBJ2-7, the CDR3 gives the full variable domain: DVKVTQSSRYLVKRTGEKVFLECVQDMDHENMFWYRQDPGLGLRLIYFSYDVKMKEKGDIPEGYSVSREKKERFSLILESASTNQTSMYLCASSLKGVTGADFGPGTRLTVT.

This chain joins TRBV7-8 and TRBJ1-1, with TRBD1 matching over 8 bases. Germline V gene lookup returns CDR1 SGHVS and CDR2 FQNEAQ. J gave up 3 bases and V 5 bases, and 14 bases lay outside the gene matches. The CDR3 loop spans 17 amino acids. Here the CDR3 DNA reads TGTGCCAGCAGCCGAGGACAGGGTGAATTTGGAGACACTGAAGCTTTCTTT. This codes for CASSRGQGEFGDTEAFF.

This clone was recorded only once. The chain joins TRBV28 to TRBJ2-2; D not resolved. V was shortened by 1 base and J by 2 bases, with 11 bases between the two germline ends. The CDR3 contains 16 residues. Per germline, CDR1 MDHEN and CDR2 SYDVKM. Written as DNA, the CDR3 is TGTGCCAGCAGTTTATCCAGGTCAGATAACACCGGGGAGCTGTTTTTT. Protein sequence: CASSLSRSDNTGELFF.

V usage is TRBV7-2 and J usage is TRBJ1-6; 9 nucleotides agree with TRBD1. Germline lookup yields CDR1 SGHTA and CDR2 FQGNSA. V was pared by 4 bases and J by 8 bases, with 9 bases of the junction left unmatched. This CDR3 is 16 amino acids long. This CDR3 reads CASSSKRDRAYSPLHF. Written as DNA, the CDR3 is TGTGCCAGCAGCTCGAAACGGGACAGGGCTTATTCACCCCTCCACTTT.

The chain employs TRBV28 and TRBJ1-5, with no clear D. The CDR3 has 12 amino acids. V lost 3 bases and J lost 7, with 7 bases in between. Germline loops: CDR1 MDHEN, CDR2 SYDVKM. The CDR3 sequence is CASSFSGQPQHF. The CDR3 DNA sequence: TGTGCCAGCAGTTTTAGCGGGCAGCCCCAGCATTTT.

The gene calls are TRBV12-2 and TRBJ2-7; the table assigns TRBD1, which was not confirmed against the DNA. TRBV12-2 is a listed pseudogene. The CDR3 has 18 residues. CDR3 protein: CASRLSLEVYRTGHEQYF. CDR3 sequence (DNA): TGTGCAAGTCGCTTATCCCTAGAGGTTTACCGGACAGGGCACGAGCAGTACTTC.

J is TRBJ2-2 and V is TRBV4-3; 12 bases match TRBD2. Trimming cost V 3 bases and J 3 bases; bases outside gene matches: 11. Germline V gene lookup returns CDR1 LGHNA and CDR2 YSLEER. CDR3 length equals 19 residues. The CDR3 protein is CASSQAPGLAGLDTGELFF. The CDR3 bases are TGCGCCAGCAGCCAGGCCCCGGGACTAGCGGGCCTAGACACCGGGGAGCTGTTTTTT.